This T cell receptor (beta chain) was profiled in a study of blood T cell repertoires in COVID-19. On the study more broadly: The United States, Italy and Spain provided the acute and convalescent COVID-19 samples. PBMCs, B-cell-depleted T cells, or T cells provided the cDNA or gDNA that made up the material.

Source study methods: Amplifying reference gene primers gave estimates of nucleated cell counts. Clones were sequenced by immunoSEQ multiplex PCR, and TCRdb holds only the in-frame ones, with some missing. V and J calls plus clone size are reproduced from that table; the DNA served to infer D and trimming. The repertoire has approximately 92,000 clones, 60% to 85% of them found once; the top ten carry 8.7%. Germline assignment: CDR1 SGHNT and CDR2 YYREEE (reference sequence). Trimming removed 0 bases from V and 0 bases from J, with 6 bases in between. The CDR3 is 14 amino acids. This TCR was sampled from a man aged 45-65 years who had recovered from COVID-19. J is TRBJ1-1 and V is TRBV5-4; D is unclear. The sample consisted of peripheral blood. CDR3 residues: CASSLAQLNTEAFF. DNA for the CDR3: TGTGCCAGCAGCTTGGCACAGCTGAACACTGAAGCTTTCTTT.